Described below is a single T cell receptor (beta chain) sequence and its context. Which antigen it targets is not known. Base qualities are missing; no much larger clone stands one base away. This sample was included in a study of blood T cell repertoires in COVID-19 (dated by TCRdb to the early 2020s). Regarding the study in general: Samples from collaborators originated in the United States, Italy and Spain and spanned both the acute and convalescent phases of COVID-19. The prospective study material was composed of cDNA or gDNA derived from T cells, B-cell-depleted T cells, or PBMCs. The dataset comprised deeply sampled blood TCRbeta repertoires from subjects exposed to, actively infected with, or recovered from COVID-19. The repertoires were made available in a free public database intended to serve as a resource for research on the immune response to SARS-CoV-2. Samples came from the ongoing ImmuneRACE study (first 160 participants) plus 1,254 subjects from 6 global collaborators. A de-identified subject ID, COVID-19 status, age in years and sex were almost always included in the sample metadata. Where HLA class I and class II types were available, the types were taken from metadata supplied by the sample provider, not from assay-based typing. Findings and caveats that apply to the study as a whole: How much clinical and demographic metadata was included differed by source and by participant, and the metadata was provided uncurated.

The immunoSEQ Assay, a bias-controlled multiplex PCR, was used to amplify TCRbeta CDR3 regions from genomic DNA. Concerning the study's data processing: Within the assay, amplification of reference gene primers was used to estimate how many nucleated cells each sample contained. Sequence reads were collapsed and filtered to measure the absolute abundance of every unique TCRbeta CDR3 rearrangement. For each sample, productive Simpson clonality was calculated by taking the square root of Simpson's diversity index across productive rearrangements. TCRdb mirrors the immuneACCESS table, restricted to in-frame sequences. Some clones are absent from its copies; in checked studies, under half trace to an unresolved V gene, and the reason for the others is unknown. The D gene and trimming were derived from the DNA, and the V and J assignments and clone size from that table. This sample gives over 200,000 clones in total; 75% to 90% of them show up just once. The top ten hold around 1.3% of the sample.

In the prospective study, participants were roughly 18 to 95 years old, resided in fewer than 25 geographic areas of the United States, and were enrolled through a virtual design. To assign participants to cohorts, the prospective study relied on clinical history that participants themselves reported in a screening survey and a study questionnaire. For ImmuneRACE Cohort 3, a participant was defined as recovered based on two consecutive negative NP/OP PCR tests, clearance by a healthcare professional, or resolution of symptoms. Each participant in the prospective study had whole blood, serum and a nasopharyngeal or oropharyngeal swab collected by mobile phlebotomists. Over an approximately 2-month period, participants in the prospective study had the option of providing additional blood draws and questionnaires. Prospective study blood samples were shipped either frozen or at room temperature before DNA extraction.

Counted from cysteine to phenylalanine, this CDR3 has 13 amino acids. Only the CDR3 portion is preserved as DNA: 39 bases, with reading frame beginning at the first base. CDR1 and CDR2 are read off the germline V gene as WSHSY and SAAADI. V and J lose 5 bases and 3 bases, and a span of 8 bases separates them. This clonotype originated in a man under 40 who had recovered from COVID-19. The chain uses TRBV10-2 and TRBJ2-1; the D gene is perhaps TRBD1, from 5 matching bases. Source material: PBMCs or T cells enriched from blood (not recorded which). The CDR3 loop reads CASSSRDYNEQFF. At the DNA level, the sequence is TGCGCCAGCAGTAGCAGGGACTACAATGAGCAGTTCTTC.